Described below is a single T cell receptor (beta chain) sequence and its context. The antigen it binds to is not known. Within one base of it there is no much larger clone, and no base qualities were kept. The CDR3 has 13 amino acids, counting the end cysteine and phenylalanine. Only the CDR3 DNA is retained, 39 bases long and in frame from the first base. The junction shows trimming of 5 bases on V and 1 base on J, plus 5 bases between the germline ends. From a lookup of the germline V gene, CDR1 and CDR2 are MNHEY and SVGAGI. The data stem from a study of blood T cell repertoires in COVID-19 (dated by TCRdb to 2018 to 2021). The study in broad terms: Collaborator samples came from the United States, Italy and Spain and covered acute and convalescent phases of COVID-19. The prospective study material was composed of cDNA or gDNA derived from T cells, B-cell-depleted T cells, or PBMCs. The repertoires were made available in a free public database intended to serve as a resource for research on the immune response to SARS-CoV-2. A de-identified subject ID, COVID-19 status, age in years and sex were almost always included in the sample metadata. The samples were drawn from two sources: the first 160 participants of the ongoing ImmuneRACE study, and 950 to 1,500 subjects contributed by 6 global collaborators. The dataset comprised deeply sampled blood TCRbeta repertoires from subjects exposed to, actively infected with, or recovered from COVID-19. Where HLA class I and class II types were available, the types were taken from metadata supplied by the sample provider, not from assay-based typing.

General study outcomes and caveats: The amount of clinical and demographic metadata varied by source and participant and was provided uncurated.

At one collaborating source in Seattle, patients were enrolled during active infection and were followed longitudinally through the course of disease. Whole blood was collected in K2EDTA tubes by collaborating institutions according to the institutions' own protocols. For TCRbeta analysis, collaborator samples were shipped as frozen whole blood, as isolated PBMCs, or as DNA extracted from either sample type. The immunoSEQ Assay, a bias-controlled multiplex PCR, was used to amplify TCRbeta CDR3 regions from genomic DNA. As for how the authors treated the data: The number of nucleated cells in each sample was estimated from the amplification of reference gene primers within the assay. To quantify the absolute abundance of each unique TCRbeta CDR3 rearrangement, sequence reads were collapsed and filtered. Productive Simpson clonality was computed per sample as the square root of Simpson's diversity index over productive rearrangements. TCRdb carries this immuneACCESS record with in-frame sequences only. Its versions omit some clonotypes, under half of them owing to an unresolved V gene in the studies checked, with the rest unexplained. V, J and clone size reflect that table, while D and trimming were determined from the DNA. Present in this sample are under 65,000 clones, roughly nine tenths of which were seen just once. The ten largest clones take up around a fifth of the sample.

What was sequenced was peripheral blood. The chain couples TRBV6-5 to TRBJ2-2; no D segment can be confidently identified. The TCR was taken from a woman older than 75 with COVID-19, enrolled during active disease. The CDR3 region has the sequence CASSILNTGELFF. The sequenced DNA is TGTGCCAGCAGTATACTGAACACCGGGGAGCTGTTTTTT.